Listed below are T cell receptor beta chains from one sample, sequenced in a study of blood T cell repertoires in COVID-19. Sequenced by immunoSEQ multiplex PCR; TCRdb stores in-frame clones only, minus some. The table includes 10,000 to 15,000 clones, 65% to 80% detected once. Material for sequencing was peripheral blood. The receptors shown here come from a man aged 55-75 years with COVID-19, enrolled during active disease. The CDR3 runs from the conserved cysteine through the conserved F or W. D genes are given only for firm matches. Clone sizes are given selectively: once, few, many, or a class where the clone is expanded.

D | size | J | V | DNA | CDR3
TRBD2 | few | TRBJ2-1 | TRBV9 | TGTGCCAGCAGCGTAGTCAGCGGGAGGGTCAATGAGCAGTTCTTC | CASSVVSGRVNEQFF
TRBD2 | - | TRBJ2-7 | TRBV28 | TGTGCCAGCAGATTCGGGGGGGCGAAGTACGAGCAGTACTTC | CASRFGGAKYEQYF
- | - | TRBJ1-2 | TRBV3-1/TRBV3-2 | TGTGCCAGCAGCCAAGGCGACTATGGCTACACCTTC | CASSQGDYGYTF
- | once | TRBJ2-7 | TRBV18 | TGTGCCAGCTCACCCGAACAGGGGGGGCGCGAGCAGTACTTC | CASSPEQGGREQYF
- | - | TRBJ2-1 | TRBV6-5 | TGTGCCAGCAGTCCCCGTGCGGGAATAAGCCATGAGCAGTTCTTC | CASSPRAGISHEQFF
- | - | TRBJ2-1 | TRBV4-1 | TGCGCCAGCAGCCAGGGAGGGGGTGGGGAGCAGTTCTTC | CASSQGGGGEQFF
- | - | TRBJ1-2 | TRBV11-2 | TGTGCCAGCAGATCCCCGGATGGGCAGGGGAGTGACTATGGCTACACCTTC | CASRSPDGQGSDYGYTF
- | - | TRBJ2-1 | TRBV7-9 | TGTGCCAGCAGCTCCCGACAAACTAATGAGCAGTTCTTC | CASSSRQTNEQFF
- | - | TRBJ1-5 | TRBV7-9 | TGTGCCAGCAGCCCTGGGGGCTTTGGTCAGCCCCAGCATTTT | CASSPGGFGQPQHF
TRBD2 | - | TRBJ2-5 | TRBV15 | TGTGCCACCAGCAGGAGACTAGCGGGAGGGGGAGAGACCCAGTACTTC | CATSRRLAGGGETQYF
TRBD1 | medium-sized | TRBJ1-2 | TRBV18 | TGTGCCAGCTCATTGGGACAGAATGTCGGTGGCTACACCTTC | CASSLGQNVGGYTF
- | - | TRBJ2-7 | TRBV10-3 | TGTGCCATCAAAGACTCATCCTACGAGCAGTACTTC | CAIKDSSYEQYF
- | once | TRBJ1-5 | TRBV28 | TGTGCCAGCAGTCGAGCTCAGCCCCAGCATTTT | CASSRAQPQHF
- | once | TRBJ1-1 | TRBV6-5 | TGTGCCAGCACTAAGAACCAGGTTCCCACTGAAGCTTTCTTT | CASTKNQVPTEAFF
TRBD1 | - | TRBJ1-6 | TRBV9 | TGTGCCAGCAGCGTCGGGGGACAGAGCTATAATTCACCCCTCCACTTT | CASSVGGQSYNSPLHF
- | - | TRBJ2-4 | TRBV7-5 | TGTGCCAGAAGCTTAGAAGCAGCGTTAGCCAAAAACATTCAGTACTTC | CARSLEAALAKNIQYF
TRBD1 | - | TRBJ2-7 | TRBV18 | TGTGCCAGCTCACCATGGGACAGCACCTACGAGCAGTACTTC | CASSPWDSTYEQYF
- | once | TRBJ1-1 | TRBV7-9 | TGTGCCAGCAGCCCCGGGACACCCTCTCACACTGAAGCTTTCTTT | CASSPGTPSHTEAFF
- | - | TRBJ1-5 | TRBV9 | TGTGCCAGCAGCGTAGATACCGGGGGGCCCCAGCATTTT | CASSVDTGGPQHF
TRBD2 | - | TRBJ2-1 | TRBV7-9 | TGTGCCAGCAGCTTAGGCCCCCGGGCTAGCGGGAGGGCCAATGAGCAGTTCTTC | CASSLGPRASGRANEQFF
- | - | TRBJ1-6 | TRBV5-8 | TGTGCCAGCAGCTTAGCTCGGTGGGGGGGCGAAGATTCACCCCTCCACTTT | CASSLARWGGEDSPLHF
- | few | TRBJ1-1 | TRBV7-9 | TGTGCCAGCAGCACGACCCAGGGGTGGACTGAAGCTTTCTTT | CASSTTQGWTEAFF
- | few | TRBJ1-3 | TRBV6-5 | TGTGCCAGCAGTTACTCGTCCGGTGTAAACACCATATATTTT | CASSYSSGVNTIYF
- | - | TRBJ2-3 | TRBV3-1/TRBV3-2 | TGTGCCAGCAGCCGGGCCCTTCCCTTTGGTACGCAGTATTTT | CASSRALPFGTQYF
TRBD1 | - | TRBJ1-1 | TRBV5-6 | TGTGCCAGCAGCCCCGGACAGGGGAAGGCAGCTTTCTTT | CASSPGQGKAAFF
- | - | TRBJ2-7 | TRBV27 | TGTGCCAGCAGTTCACCCCTACAGGGTGGGGCCTACGAGCAGTACTTC | CASSSPLQGGAYEQYF
- | once | TRBJ2-2 | TRBV7-8 | TGTGCCAGCAGCTCCCCGTATGGGGAGCTGTTTTTT | CASSSPYGELFF